Listed here is a single TCR beta chain. The data are from a study of blood T cell repertoires in COVID-19. Overall study context: From the United States, Italy and Spain came samples of acute and convalescent COVID-19. The cDNA or gDNA used as material had been derived from T cells, B-cell-depleted T cells, or PBMCs.

The germline gives CDR1 SEHNR, CDR2 FQNEAQ (reference sequence). The CDR3 has 16 residues. The V and J ends lost 1 base and 6 bases respectively, with 16 bases between them. Libraries were prepared by immunoSEQ multiplex PCR; TCRdb keeps only in-frame clonotypes and omits some of them. The sample lists fewer than 200,000 clones, about 80% seen once, with approximately 6.9% in the top ten. The rearrangement links TRBV7-9 to TRBJ1-5; D ambiguous. The clonotype originates from a man in his sixties with acute or convalescent COVID-19. What was sequenced was peripheral blood. CDR3 nucleotide sequence: TGTGCCAGCAGCTTAGAGTCCGGGGTTTTAGGTCAGCCCCAGCATTTT. Translated: CASSLESGVLGQPQHF.